A single sample gave rise to the 17 T cell receptor beta chains below, sequenced in a study of regulatory T cells in long-lasting Graves disease. Time point described: newly diagnosed GD, antithyroid drugs for less than 3 months. Scientists built the TCR library using RNA that was extracted from PBMCs. Construction of TCR beta libraries relied on iRepertoire HTBI primers and on Arm-PCR targeting CDR3 regions. TCRdb fed the multiplex PCR reads into MiXCR, producing one record per CDR3 protein. The profile covers 500,000 or so distinct CDR3 sequences, with 12% to 15% appearing a single time and 17% taken by the ten largest. The same data also contributed to another study, on T cells in Graves' hyperthyroidism and ophthalmopathy.

Sequenced here: peripheral blood mononuclear cells (PBMCs), sampled at new diagnosis, from a patient treated with antithyroid drugs. These receptors were taken from a woman in her forties or fifties with Graves disease.

Ten or more counts support this clonotype. This chain uses TRBV14 with TRBJ2-7; tentatively, D is TRBD2 (6 bases). The CDR3 length is 14 residues. The V gene lost 0 bases and the J gene lost 3 bases, with 9 bases spanning the gap. CDR1 and CDR2 (germline): SGHDN, FVKESK. CDR3 amino acids: CASSQDFGGYEQYF. The CDR3 region has the DNA TGTGCCAGCAGCCAAGATTTCGGGGGCTACGAGCAGTACTTC.

In its sample, this clonotype was seen many times. The chain carries TRBV18 and TRBJ2-7, with 9 bases identical to TRBD2. Germline trimming cut 6 bases from V and 5 bases from J; bases unmatched to any gene: 8. The CDR3 consists of 14 residues. The germline V gene has CDR1 KGHSH and CDR2 LQKENI. DNA of the CDR3: TGTGCCAGCTCGCCTTCTAGCGGGAACAACGAGCAGTACTTC. Encoded protein: CASSPSSGNNEQYF.

The chain recombines TRBV3-1 with TRBJ2-2, with no clear D. Trimming stripped 2 bases from V and 1 base from J, with 11 bases between. CDR1 and CDR2 (germline): LGHDT, YNNKEL (reference sequence). The CDR3 is 16 amino acids. For the CDR3, the DNA is TGTGCCAGCAGCCAAAACGACATTATGAACACCGGGGAGCTGTTTTTT. As protein: CASSQNDIMNTGELFF.

The sample holds many counts of this clonotype. This sequence joins TRBV20-1 and TRBJ2-7, with D possibly matching TRBD1 (6 bases). Germline loops: CDR1 DFQATT, CDR2 SNEGSKA (reference sequence). The V end lost 5 bases, the J end lost 2 bases, and 16 bases lay between the germline ends. There are 14 residues in the CDR3. The DNA of the CDR3 is TGCAGTGCTGACAACGGTGGGACACCCTACGAGCAGTACTTC. This gives the protein CSADNGGTPYEQYF.

A few counts support this clonotype. The gene calls are TRBV7-9 and TRBJ2-7; TRBD1 is a possible D gene (6 bases). Trimming took off 4 bases at V and 6 bases at J, with 13 bases between the two ends. The germline CDR1 and CDR2 sequences are SEHNR and FQNEAQ (reference sequence). This CDR3 region has 13 residues. DNA of the CDR3: TGTGCCAGCAGCTCCAGGGACACCCCCGAGCAGTACTTC. Its protein is CASSSRDTPEQYF.

The genes are TRBV19 and TRBJ1-6; D ambiguous. The V end was cut by 5 bases, the J end by 7 bases, with 6 bases between. The germline gives CDR1 LNHDA, CDR2 SQIVND (reference sequence). This CDR3 has 12 residues. In DNA form, the CDR3 reads TGTGCCAGTAGTTATCCAAATTCACCCCTCCACTTT. It encodes CASSYPNSPLHF.

The rearrangement links TRBV19 to TRBJ1-2; 11 nucleotides agree with TRBD1. This CDR3 is 15 amino acids long. The V gene end was trimmed by 3 bases and the J gene end by 7 bases; junction bases not matched to a gene: 7. Per germline, CDR1 LNHDA and CDR2 SQIVND (reference sequence). CDR3 nucleotides: TGTGCCAGTAGTATCGAGGACAGGGGGCGAGCTGGCTACACCTTC. Translating it yields CASSIEDRGRAGYTF.

The chain couples TRBV5-1 to TRBJ2-2, with TRBD1 identical over 7 bases. Germline V gene data show CDR1 as SGHRS and CDR2 as YFSETQ. The CDR3 is made up of 16 amino acids. J gave up 4 bases and V 3 bases, and 9 bases lay outside the gene matches. CDR3 DNA sequence: TGCGCCAGCAGCTACTCCAAGGGGGCTATCACCGGGGAGCTGTTTTTT. The encoded protein is CASSYSKGAITGELFF.

This chain links TRBV7-6 with TRBJ2-7, with D maybe TRBD1 (5 bases). Germline-derived CDR1 and CDR2 are SGHVS and FNYEAQ. The CDR3 covers 16 residues. V gave up 0 bases and J gave up 0 bases, with 12 bases separating them. The CDR3 region is CASSLAQGRNSYEQYF. CDR3 nucleotides: TGTGCCAGCAGCTTAGCTCAGGGCCGCAACTCCTACGAGCAGTACTTC.

The table lists this clonotype with many counts. The CDR3 loop reads CASSLGQGLAGYNEQFF. As DNA, the CDR3 is TGTGCCAGCAGTTTAGGACAAGGACTAGCGGGGTACAATGAGCAGTTCTTC. V and J are TRBV12-3 or TRBV12-4 and TRBJ2-1; 12 bases line up with TRBD2. This CDR3 has 17 amino acids. Germline trimming cut 1 base from V and 4 bases from J; bases unmatched to any gene: 5.

This clonotype was observed many times. The chain links TRBV19 to TRBJ1-1, with D possibly TRBD1 on 5 matching bases. Trimming pared 8 bases from V and 1 base from J, leaving 14 bases between. In germline, CDR1 is LNHDA, CDR2 SQIVND (reference sequence). The CDR3 is made up of 14 amino acids. The CDR3 coding sequence is TGTGCCAGTCGGGGGGGATCAAGGAACACTGAAGCTTTCTTT. Amino acid sequence: CASRGGSRNTEAFF.

This clonotype was seen ten or more times. The chain is built from TRBV12-3 or TRBV12-4 and TRBJ1-3; tentative D call: TRBD1 (5 bases). The CDR3 totals 16 residues. V dropped 5 bases and J dropped 0 bases, with 14 bases sitting between them. The CDR3 bases are TGTGCCAGCAGTCTTTCTCTGAGGGGCTCTGGAAACACCATATATTTT. As protein: CASSLSLRGSGNTIYF.

This clonotype has a count of ten or more. This sequence joins TRBV29-1 and TRBJ1-2; TRBD1 agrees at 7 bases. V dropped 6 bases and J dropped 3; count of bases not matched to a gene: 10. CDR3 length: 14 residues. The V gene's germline CDR1 is SQVTM and CDR2 ANQGSEA. The CDR3 DNA reads as TGCAGCGTACCCCCAGGGGGAGTTGACTATGGCTACACCTTC. It codes for CSVPPGGVDYGYTF.

This clonotype showed up just a few times. The genes are TRBV28 and TRBJ2-5, with 7 bases that match TRBD1. This CDR3 is built from 15 residues. Losses at the gene ends were 6 bases for V and 3 bases for J; bases not matched to a gene: 10. The germline V gene encodes CDR1 MDHEN and CDR2 SYDVKM. The CDR3 coding sequence is TGTGCCAGCAGAAGCACAGGGGTTCGAAAAGAGACCCAGTACTTC. Amino acids: CASRSTGVRKETQYF.

This clonotype turned up a few times. A read error is possible here, since a much larger clone lies one base away. V usage is TRBV2 and J usage is TRBJ2-1; D perhaps matches TRBD2 (6 bases). Germline CDR1 and CDR2: SNHLY and FYNNEI. The CDR3 loop spans 14 amino acids. The V and J ends lost 8 bases and 10 bases respectively, with 21 bases between them. The CDR3 DNA sequence: TGTGCCAGCTGGACCCCGGGAGAGGGATACGAGCAGTTCTTC. It codes for CASWTPGEGYEQFF.

This chain connects TRBV5-1 to TRBJ2-1, with 7 bases lining up with TRBD1. The V and J ends lost 4 bases and 7 bases, in that order; junction bases with no gene match: 8. This CDR3 has 14 residues. Germline CDR1 is SGHRS and CDR2 is YFSETQ. Here the CDR3 DNA reads TGCGCCAGCAGCATCGTGACAGGGTTAAATGAGCAGTTCTTC. It translates to CASSIVTGLNEQFF. The entire variable domain, with the rest obtained from reference TRBV5-1 and TRBJ2-1, is as follows: KAGVTQTPRYLIKTRGQQVTLSCSPISGHRSVSWYQQTPGQGLQFLFEYFSETQRNKGNFPGRFSGRQFSNSRSEMNVSTLELGDSALYLCASSIVTGLNEQFFGPGTRLTVL.

The chain combines TRBV4-2 with TRBJ1-4, with D perhaps matching TRBD1 (6 bases). The V gene's germline CDR1 is LGHNA and CDR2 YNFKEQ. The V gene lost 4 bases and the J gene lost 8 bases, with 17 bases spanning the gap. This CDR3 contains 15 residues. CDR3 loop: CASSLVPGVNEKLFF. As DNA, the CDR3 is TGTGCCAGCAGCCTCGTCCCAGGGGTAAACGAAAAACTGTTTTTT.